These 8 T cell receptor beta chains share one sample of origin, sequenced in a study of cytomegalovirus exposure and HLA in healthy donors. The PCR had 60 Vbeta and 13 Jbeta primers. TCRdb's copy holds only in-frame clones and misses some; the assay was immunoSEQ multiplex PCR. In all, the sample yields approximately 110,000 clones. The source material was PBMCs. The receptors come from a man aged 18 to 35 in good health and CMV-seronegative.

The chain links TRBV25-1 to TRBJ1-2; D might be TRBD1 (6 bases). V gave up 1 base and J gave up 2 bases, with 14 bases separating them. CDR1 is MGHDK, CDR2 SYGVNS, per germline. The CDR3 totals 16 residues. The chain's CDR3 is CASSEWVNRENYGYTF. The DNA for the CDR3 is TGTGCCAGCAGTGAATGGGTTAACAGGGAGAACTATGGCTACACCTTC.

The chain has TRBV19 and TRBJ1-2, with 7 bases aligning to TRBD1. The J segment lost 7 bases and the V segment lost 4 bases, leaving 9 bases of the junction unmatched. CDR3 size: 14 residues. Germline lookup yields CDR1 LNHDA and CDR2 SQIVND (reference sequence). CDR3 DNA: TGTGCCAGTAGTAGACAGGGTGTTGTTGGTGGCTACACCTTC. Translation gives CASSRQGVVGGYTF.

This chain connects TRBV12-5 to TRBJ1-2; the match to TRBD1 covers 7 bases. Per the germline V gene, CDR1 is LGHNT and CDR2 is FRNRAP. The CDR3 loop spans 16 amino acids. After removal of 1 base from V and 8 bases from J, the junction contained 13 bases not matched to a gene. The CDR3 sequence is CASGLGGQAATWGYTF. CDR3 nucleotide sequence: TGTGCTAGTGGTTTGGGTGGACAGGCCGCTACTTGGGGCTACACCTTC.

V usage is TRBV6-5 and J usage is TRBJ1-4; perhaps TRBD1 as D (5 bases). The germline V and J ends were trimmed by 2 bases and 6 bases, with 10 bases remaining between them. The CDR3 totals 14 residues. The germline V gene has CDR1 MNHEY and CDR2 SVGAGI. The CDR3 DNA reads TGTGCCAGCAGTTACGGGGGGACCTATGAAAAACTGTTTTTT. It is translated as CASSYGGTYEKLFF.

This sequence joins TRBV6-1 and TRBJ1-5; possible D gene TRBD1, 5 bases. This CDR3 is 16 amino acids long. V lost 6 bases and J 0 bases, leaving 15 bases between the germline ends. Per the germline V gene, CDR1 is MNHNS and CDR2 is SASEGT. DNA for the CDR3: TGTGCCAGCAGGGAACACAGGTATAATAGCAATCAGCCCCAGCATTTT. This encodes CASREHRYNSNQPQHF.

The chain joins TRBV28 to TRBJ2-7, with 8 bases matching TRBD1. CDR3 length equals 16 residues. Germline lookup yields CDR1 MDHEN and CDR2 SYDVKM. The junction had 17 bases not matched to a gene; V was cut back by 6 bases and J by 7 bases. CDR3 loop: CASRRLRGQGAGEQYF. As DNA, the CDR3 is TGTGCCAGCAGAAGACTCAGGGGGCAGGGGGCAGGAGAGCAGTACTTC. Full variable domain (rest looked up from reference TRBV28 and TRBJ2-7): DVKVTQSSRYLVKRTGEKVFLECVQDMDHENMFWYRQDPGLGLRLIYFSYDVKMKEKGDIPEGYSVSREKKERFSLILESASTNQTSMYLCASRRLRGQGAGEQYFGPGTRLTVT.

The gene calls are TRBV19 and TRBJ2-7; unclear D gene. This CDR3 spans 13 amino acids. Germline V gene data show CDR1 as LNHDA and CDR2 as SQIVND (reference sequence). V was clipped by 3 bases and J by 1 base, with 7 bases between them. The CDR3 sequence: CASSITGSYEQYF. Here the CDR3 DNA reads TGTGCCAGTAGTATTACGGGTTCCTACGAGCAGTACTTC.

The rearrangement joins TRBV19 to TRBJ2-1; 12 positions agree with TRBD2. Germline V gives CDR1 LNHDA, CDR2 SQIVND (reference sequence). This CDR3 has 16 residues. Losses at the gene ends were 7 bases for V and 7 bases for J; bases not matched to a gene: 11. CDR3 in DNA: TGTGCCAGTACTGTCCTAGCGGGAGGGACGGGTAATGAGCAGTTCTTC. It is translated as CASTVLAGGTGNEQFF.